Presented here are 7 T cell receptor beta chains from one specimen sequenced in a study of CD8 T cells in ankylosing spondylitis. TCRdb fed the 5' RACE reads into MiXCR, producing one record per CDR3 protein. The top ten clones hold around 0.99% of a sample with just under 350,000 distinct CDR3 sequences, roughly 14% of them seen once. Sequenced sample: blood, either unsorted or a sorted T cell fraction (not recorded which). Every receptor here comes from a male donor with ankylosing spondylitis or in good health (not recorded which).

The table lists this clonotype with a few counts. CDR3 sequence: CASSLILAGGVSSYNEQFF. As DNA, the CDR3 is TGCGCCAGCAGCTTAATACTAGCGGGGGGCGTAAGCTCCTACAATGAGCAGTTCTTC. The chain has TRBV5-1 and TRBJ2-1; 12 bases fit TRBD2. The J segment lost 0 bases and the V segment lost 2 bases, leaving 9 bases of the junction unmatched. Looked up from germline, CDR1 is SGHRS and CDR2 is YFSETQ. CDR3 size: 19 residues. Drawing the rest from reference TRBV5-1 and TRBJ2-1, the complete variable domain is KAGVTQTPRYLIKTRGQQVTLSCSPISGHRSVSWYQQTPGQGLQFLFEYFSETQRNKGNFPGRFSGRQFSNSRSEMNVSTLELGDSALYLCASSLILAGGVSSYNEQFFGPGTRLTVL.

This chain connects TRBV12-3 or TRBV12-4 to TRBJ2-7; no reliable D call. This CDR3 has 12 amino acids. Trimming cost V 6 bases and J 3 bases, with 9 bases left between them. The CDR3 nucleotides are TGTGCCAGCAGCCAAAGCCGCTACGAGCAGTACTTC. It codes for CASSQSRYEQYF.

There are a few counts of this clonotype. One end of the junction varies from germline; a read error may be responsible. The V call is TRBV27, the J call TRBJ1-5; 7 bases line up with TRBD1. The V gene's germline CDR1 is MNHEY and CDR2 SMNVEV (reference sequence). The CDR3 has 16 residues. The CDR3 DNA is TGTGCCAGCAGCTTATCGCCAACAGGGGCCAATCAGCCCCAGCATTTT. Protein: CASSLSPTGANQPQHF.

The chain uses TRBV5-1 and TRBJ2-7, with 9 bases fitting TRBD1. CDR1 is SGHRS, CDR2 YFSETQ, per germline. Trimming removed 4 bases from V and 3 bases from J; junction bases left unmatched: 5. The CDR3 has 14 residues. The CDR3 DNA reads TGCGCCAGCAGCCAGGACAGGGGAGGCTACGAGCAGTACTTC. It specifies CASSQDRGGYEQYF. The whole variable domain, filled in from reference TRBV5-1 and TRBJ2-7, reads KAGVTQTPRYLIKTRGQQVTLSCSPISGHRSVSWYQQTPGQGLQFLFEYFSETQRNKGNFPGRFSGRQFSNSRSEMNVSTLELGDSALYLCASSQDRGGYEQYFGPGTRLTVT.

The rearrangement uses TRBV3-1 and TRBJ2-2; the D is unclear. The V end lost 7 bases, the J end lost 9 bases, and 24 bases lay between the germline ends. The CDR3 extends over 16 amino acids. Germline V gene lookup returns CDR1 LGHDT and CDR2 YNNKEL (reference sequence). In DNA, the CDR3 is TGTGCCAGCAACAGCCTCAGCCGCGCCCCCATATGGGAGCTGTTTTTT. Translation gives CASNSLSRAPIWELFF.

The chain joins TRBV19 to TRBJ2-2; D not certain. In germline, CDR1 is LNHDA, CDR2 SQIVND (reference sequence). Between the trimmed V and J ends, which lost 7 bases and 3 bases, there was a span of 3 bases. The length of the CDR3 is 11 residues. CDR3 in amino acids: CASMYTGELFF. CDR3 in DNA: TGTGCCAGTATGTACACCGGGGAGCTGTTTTTT.

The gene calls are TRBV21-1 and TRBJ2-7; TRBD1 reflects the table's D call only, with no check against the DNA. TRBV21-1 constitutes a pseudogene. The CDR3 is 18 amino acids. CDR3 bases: TGTGCCAGCGGACGCCGCGATGGACAGGGCCTTAGGTGGTACGAGCAGTACTTC. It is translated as CASGRRDGQGLRWYEQYF.